This section outlines one TCR beta chain sequence together with its context. The antigen is not known. This sample stems from a study of beta chain features in type 1 diabetes. Broader study findings: Naive, central memory and Treg TCRB repertoires seemed to resemble each other more closely in patients than they did in healthy donors.

Reverse transcription of all isolated RNA meant that expressed TCRB transcripts were sequenced. Some clones are missing from TCRdb's copy, which holds only in-frame ones; the method was immunoSEQ multiplex PCR. The table includes 450,000 to 600,000 clones, around 30% detected once. The CDR3 contains 15 residues. V dropped 5 bases and J dropped 4 bases, with 17 bases sitting between them. Germline V gene sequence: CDR1 MNHEY, CDR2 SVGAGI. Material for sequencing was naive CD4+ T cells from blood. The J gene is TRBJ2-5, the V gene TRBV6-5; D possibly uses TRBD1 or TRBD2 (5 bases each). The sequence derives from a man between 18 and 29 years old in good health. CDR3 in amino acids: CASSPGPRGVETQYF. CDR3 DNA sequence: TGTGCCAGCAGTCCAGGACCTCGAGGGGTAGAGACCCAGTACTTC.